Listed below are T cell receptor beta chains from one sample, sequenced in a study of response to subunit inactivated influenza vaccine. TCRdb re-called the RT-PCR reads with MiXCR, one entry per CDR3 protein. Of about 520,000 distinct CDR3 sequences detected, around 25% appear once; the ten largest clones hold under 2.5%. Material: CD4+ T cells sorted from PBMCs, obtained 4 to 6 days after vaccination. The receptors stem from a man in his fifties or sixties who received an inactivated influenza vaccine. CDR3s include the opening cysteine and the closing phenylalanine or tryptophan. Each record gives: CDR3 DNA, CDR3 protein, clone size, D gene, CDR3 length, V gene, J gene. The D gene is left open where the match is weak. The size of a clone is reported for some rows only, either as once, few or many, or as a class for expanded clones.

CDR3 DNA: TGCGCCAGCAGCGTGCACCCCCGGACAGGAGAAGAGACCCAGTACTTC
CDR3 protein: CASSVHPRTGEETQYF
clone size: NA
D gene: TRBD1
CDR3 length: 16
V gene: TRBV5-1
J gene: TRBJ2-5

CDR3 DNA: TGTGCCAGCAGCTACGACCGGGATACGCAGTATTTT
CDR3 protein: CASSYDRDTQYF
clone size: NA
D gene: NA
CDR3 length: 12
V gene: TRBV11-2
J gene: TRBJ2-3

CDR3 DNA: TGTGCCAGCACCTCACCGGGGGGTTCATTCCACGAGCAGTACTTC
CDR3 protein: CASTSPGGSFHEQYF
clone size: NA
D gene: TRBD2
CDR3 length: 15
V gene: TRBV28
J gene: TRBJ2-7

CDR3 DNA: TGTGCCAAAACCTTCGGGGGGATGAGCACTGAAGCTTTCTTT
CDR3 protein: CAKTFGGMSTEAFF
clone size: few
D gene: NA
CDR3 length: 14
V gene: TRBV2
J gene: TRBJ1-1

CDR3 DNA: TGTGCCAGCTCAAAACAGGGGGCGACGAACACTGAAGCTTTCTTT
CDR3 protein: CASSKQGATNTEAFF
clone size: NA
D gene: TRBD1
CDR3 length: 15
V gene: TRBV18
J gene: TRBJ1-1

CDR3 DNA: TGTGCCAGCAGCGTTCGGGAGGGCTCCTACAATGAGCAGTTCTTC
CDR3 protein: CASSVREGSYNEQFF
clone size: NA
D gene: TRBD2
CDR3 length: 15
V gene: TRBV9
J gene: TRBJ2-1

CDR3 DNA: TGTGCTAGTGGTTTTGTTGGGACAGGGGCTTCCAGCTCCTACAATGAGCAGTTCTTC
CDR3 protein: CASGFVGTGASSSYNEQFF
clone size: NA
D gene: TRBD1
CDR3 length: 19
V gene: TRBV12-5
J gene: TRBJ2-1

CDR3 DNA: TGTGCCAGCAGTTTGGGTCCTGGGGCCAACGTCCTGACTTTC
CDR3 protein: CASSLGPGANVLTF
clone size: many
D gene: NA
CDR3 length: 14
V gene: TRBV12-3/TRBV12-4
J gene: TRBJ2-6

CDR3 DNA: TGTGCCAGCAGCTTGCAGCCCGCGAGGGAGGGATCCTACGAGCAGTACTTC
CDR3 protein: CASSLQPAREGSYEQYF
clone size: NA
D gene: TRBD2
CDR3 length: 17
V gene: TRBV5-5
J gene: TRBJ2-7

CDR3 DNA: TGTGCCAGCAGCCTGACATGGAATGAGCAGTTCTTC
CDR3 protein: CASSLTWNEQFF
clone size: NA
D gene: NA
CDR3 length: 12
V gene: TRBV7-6
J gene: TRBJ2-1

CDR3 DNA: TGCGCCAGCAGCTTGGCCTCCGGGAGTCTCTACGAGCAGTACTTC
CDR3 protein: CASSLASGSLYEQYF
clone size: NA
D gene: NA
CDR3 length: 15
V gene: TRBV5-1
J gene: TRBJ2-7

CDR3 DNA: TGTGCCAGCAGCCAAGTGCAGGCTAACAATGAGCAGTTCTTC
CDR3 protein: CASSQVQANNEQFF
clone size: few
D gene: NA
CDR3 length: 14
V gene: TRBV4-2
J gene: TRBJ2-1

CDR3 DNA: TGCGCCAGCAGCCCGATGGGCAGGGGCGGCATTCAGTACTTC
CDR3 protein: CASSPMGRGGIQYF
clone size: many
D gene: NA
CDR3 length: 14
V gene: TRBV5-1
J gene: TRBJ2-4

CDR3 DNA: TGCGCCAGCAGCTCGACAGTCCCCGGGGAGCTGTTTTTT
CDR3 protein: CASSSTVPGELFF
clone size: NA
D gene: NA
CDR3 length: 13
V gene: TRBV5-1
J gene: TRBJ2-2

CDR3 DNA: TGTGCCAGCAGGGGGGGACAGGGGGCGTACTACGAGCAGTACTTC
CDR3 protein: CASRGGQGAYYEQYF
clone size: NA
D gene: TRBD1
CDR3 length: 15
V gene: TRBV27
J gene: TRBJ2-7

CDR3 DNA: TGCAGCGTTGAGGGACCGTCTGACGAGCAGTACTTC
CDR3 protein: CSVEGPSDEQYF
clone size: few
D gene: NA
CDR3 length: 12
V gene: TRBV29-1
J gene: TRBJ2-7

CDR3 DNA: TGTGCCAGCAGGAATTCCGGGACGAATTACGAGCAGTACTTC
CDR3 protein: CASRNSGTNYEQYF
clone size: NA
D gene: NA
CDR3 length: 14
V gene: TRBV28
J gene: TRBJ2-7

CDR3 DNA: TGTGCCAGCAGCCCCGGCAGGGGATTTACAGATACGCAGTATTTT
CDR3 protein: CASSPGRGFTDTQYF
clone size: NA
D gene: NA
CDR3 length: 15
V gene: TRBV12-3/TRBV12-4
J gene: TRBJ2-3

CDR3 DNA: TGCAGCGTTGTTTGGGGTAGTGGCGGGGAGCTGTTTTTT
CDR3 protein: CSVVWGSGGELFF
clone size: once
D gene: NA
CDR3 length: 13
V gene: TRBV29-1
J gene: TRBJ2-2

CDR3 DNA: TGTGCCAGCAGCCTCAACAGGGCCCAAGAGACCCAGTACTTC
CDR3 protein: CASSLNRAQETQYF
clone size: few
D gene: NA
CDR3 length: 14
V gene: TRBV4-2
J gene: TRBJ2-5

CDR3 DNA: TGTGCCAGCAGCCCAAGCGGGGGGAGGGCCGCAGAGACCCAGTACTTC
CDR3 protein: CASSPSGGRAAETQYF
clone size: few
D gene: TRBD2
CDR3 length: 16
V gene: TRBV3-1
J gene: TRBJ2-5

CDR3 DNA: TGTGCCAGCAGCTCCGGGACAGGGACCTACAATGAGCAGTTCTTC
CDR3 protein: CASSSGTGTYNEQFF
clone size: few
D gene: TRBD1
CDR3 length: 15
V gene: TRBV6-1
J gene: TRBJ2-1

CDR3 DNA: TGCAGTGCTAGCGGACCTACGGAGCAGTACTTC
CDR3 protein: CSASGPTEQYF
clone size: few
D gene: NA
CDR3 length: 11
V gene: TRBV20-1
J gene: TRBJ2-7

CDR3 DNA: TGCAGTGCTGGGCGGGAGCAAGAGACCCAGTACTTC
CDR3 protein: CSAGREQETQYF
clone size: once
D gene: TRBD2
CDR3 length: 12
V gene: TRBV20-1
J gene: TRBJ2-5

CDR3 DNA: TGCAGTGCTACCCCTATAGCGGGAGCAAAGACCGGGGAGCTGTTTTTT
CDR3 protein: CSATPIAGAKTGELFF
clone size: few
D gene: TRBD2
CDR3 length: 16
V gene: TRBV20-1
J gene: TRBJ2-2